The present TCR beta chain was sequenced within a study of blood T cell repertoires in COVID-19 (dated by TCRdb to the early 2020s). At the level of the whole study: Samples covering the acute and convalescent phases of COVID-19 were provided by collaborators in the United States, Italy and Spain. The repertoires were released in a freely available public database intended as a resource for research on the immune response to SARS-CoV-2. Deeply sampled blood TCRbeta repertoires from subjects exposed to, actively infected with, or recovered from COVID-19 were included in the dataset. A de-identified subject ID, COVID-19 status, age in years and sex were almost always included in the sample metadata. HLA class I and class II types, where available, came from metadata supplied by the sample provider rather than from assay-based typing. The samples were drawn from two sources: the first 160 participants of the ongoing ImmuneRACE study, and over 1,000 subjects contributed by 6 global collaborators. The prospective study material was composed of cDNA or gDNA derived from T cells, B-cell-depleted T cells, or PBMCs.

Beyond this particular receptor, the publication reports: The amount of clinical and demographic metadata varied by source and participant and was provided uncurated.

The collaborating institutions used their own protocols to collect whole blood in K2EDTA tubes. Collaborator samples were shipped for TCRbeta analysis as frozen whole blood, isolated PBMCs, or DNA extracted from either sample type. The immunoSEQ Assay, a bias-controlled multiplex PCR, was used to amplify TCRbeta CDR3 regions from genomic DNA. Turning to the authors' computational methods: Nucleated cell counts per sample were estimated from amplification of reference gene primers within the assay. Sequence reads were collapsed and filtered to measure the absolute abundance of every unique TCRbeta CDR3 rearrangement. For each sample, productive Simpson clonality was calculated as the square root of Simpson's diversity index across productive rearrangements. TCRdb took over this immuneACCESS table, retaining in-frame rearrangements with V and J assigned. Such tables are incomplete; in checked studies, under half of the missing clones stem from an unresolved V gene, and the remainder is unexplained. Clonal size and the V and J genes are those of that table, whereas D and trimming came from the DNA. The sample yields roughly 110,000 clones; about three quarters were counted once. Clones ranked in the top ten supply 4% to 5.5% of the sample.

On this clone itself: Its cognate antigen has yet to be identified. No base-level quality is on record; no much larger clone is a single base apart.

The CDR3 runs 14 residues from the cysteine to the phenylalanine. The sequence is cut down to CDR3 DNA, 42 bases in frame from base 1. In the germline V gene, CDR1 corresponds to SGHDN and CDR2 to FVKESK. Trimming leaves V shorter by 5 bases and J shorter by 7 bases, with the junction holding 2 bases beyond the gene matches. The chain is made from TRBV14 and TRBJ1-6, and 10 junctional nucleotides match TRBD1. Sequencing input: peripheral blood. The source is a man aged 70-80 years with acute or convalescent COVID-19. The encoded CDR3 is CASSRDRGNSPLHF. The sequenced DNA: TGTGCCAGCAGCAGGGACAGGGGAAATTCACCCCTCCACTTT.